This TCR beta chain was observed in a study of shared clonotypes between healthy human individuals. Study-level background: The donor pool was made up of a couple of women and three men aged 18 to 49. Study findings and constraints: Relative to their counterparts shared across all four donors, non-shared clonotypes exhibited diminished generation probabilities.

Notes on this clone: The antigen is unknown.

CDR1 SGHAT and CDR2 FQDESV come from the germline V gene (reference sequence). V gave up 5 bases and J gave up 7 bases; unmatched junction bases: 7. The CDR3 runs 14 residues. Some 29,000 T cell genomes (roughly 190 ng DNA) went into each sorted-subset replicate. Original methodology: Junction-only immunoSEQ sequences carried no quality scores, so filtering differed. The protocol was immunoSEQ multiplex PCR, while the TCRdb copy is restricted to in-frame clones and leaves out a portion. Clone size and the V and J calls come from that table; the DNA yielded D and trimming. The table records roughly 2.2 million clones, 80% to 95% of them present only once.

Input material: naive CD4+ T cells from PBMCs. Subset: CD45RA+ positively selected. J is TRBJ1-4 and V is TRBV11-1; 7 bases agree with TRBD1. The origin of this receptor is a man aged 18-30 years in good health. Some clones in this sample may be carry-over from other donors' samples. CDR3 sequence reads: CASSHDRVSEKLFF. DNA for the CDR3: TGTGCCAGCAGCCACGACAGGGTTTCTGAAAAACTGTTTTTT.